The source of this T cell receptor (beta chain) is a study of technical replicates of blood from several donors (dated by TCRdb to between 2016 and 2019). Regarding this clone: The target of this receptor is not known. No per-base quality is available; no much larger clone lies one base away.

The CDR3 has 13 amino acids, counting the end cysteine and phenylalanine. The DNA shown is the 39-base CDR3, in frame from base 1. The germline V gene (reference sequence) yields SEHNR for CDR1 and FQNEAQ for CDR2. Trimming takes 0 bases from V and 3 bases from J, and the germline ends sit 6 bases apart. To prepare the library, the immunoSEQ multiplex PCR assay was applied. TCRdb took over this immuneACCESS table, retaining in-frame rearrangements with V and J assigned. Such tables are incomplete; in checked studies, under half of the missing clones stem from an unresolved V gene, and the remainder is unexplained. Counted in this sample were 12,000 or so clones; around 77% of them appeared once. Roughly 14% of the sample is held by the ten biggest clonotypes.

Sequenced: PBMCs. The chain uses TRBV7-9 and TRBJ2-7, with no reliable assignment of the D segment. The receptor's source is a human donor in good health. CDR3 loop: CASSLASNYEQYF. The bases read TGTGCCAGCAGCTTAGCTAGCAACTACGAGCAGTACTTC.